Detailed here is one T cell receptor (beta chain). What it recognizes is unknown. Patients having uncontrolled infection, another autoimmune disease, pregnancy or lactation were not included. Clinical symptoms, serum thyroxine, TRAb, thyroid ultrasound and orbital computed tomography informed diagnoses. Regions amplified from RNA transcripts were the TCR beta CDR3 regions. TCR CDR3 underwent first-round RT-PCR with the HTBI primer set. TCRdb independently ran MiXCR on the multiplex PCR reads; one entry per CDR3 protein. This repertoire shows approximately 400,000 distinct CDR3 sequences, less than 20% found once; its top ten account for around 7%. The sample is drawn from a study of T cells in Graves' hyperthyroidism and ophthalmopathy. Study-wide findings and caveats: A model of 13 V-J pairs discriminated ophthalmopathy from stable hyperthyroidism. Clonotypes that were expanded in thyroid above 0.001 mostly appeared in blood too.

The CDR3 contains 15 residues. Trimming removed 0 bases at V and 3 bases at J, with 12 bases between. Germline V lookup: CDR1 SGHKS, CDR2 YYEKEE (reference sequence). V is TRBV5-5 and J is TRBJ1-2; D unclear. The TCR originated in a woman younger than 30 with Graves' hyperthyroidism. The sequenced sample consisted of blood. The DNA of the CDR3 is TGTGCCAGCAGCTTGGAGCTGTTTAGGGACTATGGCTACACCTTC. Amino acids: CASSLELFRDYGYTF.